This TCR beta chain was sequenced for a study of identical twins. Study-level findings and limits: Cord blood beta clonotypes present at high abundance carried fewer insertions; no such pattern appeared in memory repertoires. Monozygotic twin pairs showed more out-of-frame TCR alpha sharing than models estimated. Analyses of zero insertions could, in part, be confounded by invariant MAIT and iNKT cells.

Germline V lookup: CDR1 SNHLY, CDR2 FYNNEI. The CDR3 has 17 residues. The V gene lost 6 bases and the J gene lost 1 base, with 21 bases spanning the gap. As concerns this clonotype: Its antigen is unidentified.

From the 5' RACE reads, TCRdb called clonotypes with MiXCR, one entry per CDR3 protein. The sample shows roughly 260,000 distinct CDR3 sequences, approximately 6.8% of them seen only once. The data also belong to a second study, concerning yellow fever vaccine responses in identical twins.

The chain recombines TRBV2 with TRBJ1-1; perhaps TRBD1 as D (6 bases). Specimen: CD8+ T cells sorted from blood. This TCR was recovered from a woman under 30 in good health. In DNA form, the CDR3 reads TGTGCCAGCAGCGATGACAGGAGGGAGACCTCGAACACTGAAGCTTTCTTT. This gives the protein CASSDDRRETSNTEAFF.